The 2 T cell receptor beta chains below were found in one sample sequenced in a study of blood T cell repertoires in COVID-19. TCRdb's table, derived via immunoSEQ multiplex PCR, lists solely in-frame clones and lacks some. This table has some 74,000 clones, about 80% appearing once. The sample consisted of peripheral blood. The receptors derive from a human donor in a cohort sampled during active COVID-19.

V is TRBV24-1 and J is TRBJ2-7, with TRBD2 as a possible D gene (5 bases). The CDR3 length is 17 residues. V dropped 3 bases and J dropped 3 bases, with 20 bases sitting between them. The germline V gene encodes CDR1 KGHDR and CDR2 SFDVKD. The CDR3 DNA reads TGTGCCACCAGTGATCGAGAGTCGGGAACGGGATACTACGAGCAGTACGTC. It specifies CATSDRESGTGYYEQYV.

The CDR3: CASSQVRTGEAGNTIYF. Here the CDR3 DNA reads TGTGCCAGCAGCCAGGTCCGAACAGGGGAGGCTGGAAACACCATATATTTT. The V and J genes are TRBV4-2 and TRBJ1-3, with 7 positions matching TRBD1. Per the germline V gene, CDR1 is LGHNA and CDR2 is YNFKEQ. CDR3 length: 17 residues. Unmatched junction bases numbered 10, after V lost 3 bases and J lost 2 bases.